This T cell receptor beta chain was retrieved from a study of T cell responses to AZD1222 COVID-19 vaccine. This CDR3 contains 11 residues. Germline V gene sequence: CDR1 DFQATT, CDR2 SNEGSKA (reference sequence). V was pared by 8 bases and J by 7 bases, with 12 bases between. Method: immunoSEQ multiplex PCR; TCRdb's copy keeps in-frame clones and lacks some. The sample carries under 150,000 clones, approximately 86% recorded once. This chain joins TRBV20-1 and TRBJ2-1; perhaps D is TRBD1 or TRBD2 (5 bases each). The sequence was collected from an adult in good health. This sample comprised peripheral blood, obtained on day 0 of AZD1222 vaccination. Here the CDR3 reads CSHSGANEQFF. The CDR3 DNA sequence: TGCAGTCACTCCGGGGCGAATGAGCAGTTCTTC.